This entry concerns a single T cell receptor beta chain. This clonotype came up a few times. The antigen it binds to is not known. No quality values exist for individual bases; no much larger clone is one base distant. The sample belongs to a study of human T cells and chemical hapten exposure (dated by TCRdb to the early 2020s). As for the study more broadly: For sensitization, 2% DPC in acetone was applied to a roughly 2 cm by roughly 2 cm area of upper inner arm skin. Patch testing was done on the upper back using Finn chambers containing 0.01% DPC, and results were scored after 6 days according to International Contact Dermatitis Research Group standards. The libraries were sequenced as a pool, and the TCR yield per sample differed mostly because of small variations in library volumes within the pool. Blood for TCR sequencing was provided by twenty-nine alopecia patients at one to four time points (pre-sensitization, 2, 6 and 24 weeks). The patient cohort, mostly female, included alopecia areata with under or over 50% scalp involvement, alopecia totalis and alopecia universalis. Throughout the study period of 20 to 25 weeks, patients also received therapeutic DPC doses to the scalp every week. In alopecia patients, the study followed how the peripheral blood TCR repertoire changed in vivo over primary and secondary sensitization to diphenylcyclopropenone (DPC), a hapten. Patient blood was sampled pre-sensitization (week 0) and at 2, 6 and about 24 weeks after DPC sensitization. Broader findings and caveats from the paper: Patch test score was positively correlated with the number of PT1 expanded TCRs, with significance at thresholds 8, 16 and 32 but not at 4. Because all patients had alopecia, a presumed autoimmune disease, the immune response of the patients might differ from that of healthy individuals. Compared with pre-sensitization or healthy control sets, expanded TCRs formed significantly more large CDR3 similarity clusters, which is consistent with antigen-driven responses. DPC sensitization did not change the number of TCRs with a frequency above 1 in 1000, and there was no evidence of changes in global repertoire structure. After repeated subsampling, changes were observed in the strength of the expansion versus patch-test correlation and in the threshold at which the correlation became significant.

Including the terminal cysteine and phenylalanine, the CDR3 comprises 10 residues. The retained sequence is limited to the CDR3, 30 bases, with the frame set at the first base. Looking up the germline V gene yields CDR1 SQVTM and CDR2 ANQGSEA. V gives up 7 bases and J gives up 7 bases, and the segment between their germline ends measures 9 bases. Interpreted using the paper, the time point label stands for: pre-sensitization, week 0. The treatment or condition label on this specimen signifies: therapeutic diphenylcyclopropenone sensitization with weekly scalp DPC. Blood at each patch-test visit was drawn before the patch test was applied. Eligible patients were aged 18 to 70, diagnosed with alopecia, deemed suitable for DPC therapy, and excluded if pregnant. Unfractionated whole blood was collected in Tempus Blood RNA tubes, and total RNA was extracted from that blood. The library relied on RACE. The reads were generated on a NextSeq 500. During library preparation, unique molecular identifiers were attached to individual cDNA molecules so that TCRs could be counted in a quantitative, reproducible way. Both TCR alpha and TCR beta chains were sequenced from each blood RNA sample. As for the authors' bioinformatics: Samples had a median of around 92,000 TCRs, with a range from roughly 23,224 to 700,000. The Decombinator software suite was used to annotate the V, J and CDR3 of the TCR reads. For PS versus PT1 abundance plots, all samples were subsampled to the same number of TCRs (28,000). TCRs were defined as expanded if absent before sensitization and observed at least eight times at the 2-week time point. TCRdb trimmed the raw reads at Q25, called clones with MiXCR and kept productive beta chains. Each CDR3 protein gets just one entry, which takes the most common genes and DNA from the rows behind it. The authors' filters were not applied to this entry. The sample table contains fewer than 350,000 distinct CDR3 sequences; only one count was recorded for roughly 8% of them. The ten top clones hold around 1.2% of the sample.

The source was whole blood, collected in connection with sensitization to the hapten diphenylcyclopropenone (DPC). This clonotype was sampled from a young man with alopecia areata. Some clones in this sample may be carry-over from other donors' samples. The rearranged segments are TRBV29-1 and TRBJ2-3, and TRBD2 may be the D gene, going by 6 matching bases. The CDR3: CSAGVYTQYF. The DNA sequence reads TGCAGCGCGGGAGTCTATACGCAGTATTTT.